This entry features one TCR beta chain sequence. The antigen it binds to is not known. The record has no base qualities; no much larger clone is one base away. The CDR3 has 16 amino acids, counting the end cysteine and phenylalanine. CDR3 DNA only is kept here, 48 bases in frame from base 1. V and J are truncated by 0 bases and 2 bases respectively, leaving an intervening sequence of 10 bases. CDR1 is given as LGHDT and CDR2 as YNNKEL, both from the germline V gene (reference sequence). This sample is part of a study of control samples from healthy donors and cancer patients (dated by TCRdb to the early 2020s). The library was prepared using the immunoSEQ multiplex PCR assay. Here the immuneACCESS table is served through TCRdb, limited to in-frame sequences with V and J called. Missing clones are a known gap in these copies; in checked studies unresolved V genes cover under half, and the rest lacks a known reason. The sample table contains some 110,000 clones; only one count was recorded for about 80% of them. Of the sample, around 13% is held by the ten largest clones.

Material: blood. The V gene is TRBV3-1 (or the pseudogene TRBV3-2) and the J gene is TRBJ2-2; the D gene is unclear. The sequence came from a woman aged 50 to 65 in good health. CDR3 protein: CASSQDWQYNTGELFF. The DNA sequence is TGTGCCAGCAGCCAAGACTGGCAATATAACACCGGGGAGCTGTTTTTT.